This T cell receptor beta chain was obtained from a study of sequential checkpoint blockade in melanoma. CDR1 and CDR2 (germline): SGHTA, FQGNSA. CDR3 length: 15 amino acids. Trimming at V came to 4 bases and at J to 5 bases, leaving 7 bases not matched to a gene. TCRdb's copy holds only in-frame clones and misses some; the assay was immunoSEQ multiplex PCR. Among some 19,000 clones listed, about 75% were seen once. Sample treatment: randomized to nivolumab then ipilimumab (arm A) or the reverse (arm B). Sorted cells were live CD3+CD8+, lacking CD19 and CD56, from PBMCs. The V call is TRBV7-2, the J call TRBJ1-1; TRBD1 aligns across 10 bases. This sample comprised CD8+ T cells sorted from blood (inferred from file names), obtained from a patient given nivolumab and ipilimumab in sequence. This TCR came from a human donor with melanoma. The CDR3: CASSYRTGGGTEAFF. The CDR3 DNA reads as TGTGCCAGCAGCTATAGGACAGGGGGGGGGACTGAAGCTTTCTTT.